This T cell receptor (beta chain) originates from a study of OX40 agonist ivuxolimab in advanced cancers. Turning to the study itself: Recorded diagnoses for dose-escalation patients were hepatocellular carcinoma, melanoma, renal cell or head and neck cancer. Under the entry rules, prior anti-PD-1, anti-PD-L1 or anti-CTLA-4 therapy was allowed, and roughly 43% had some. Study conclusions and caveats: Several nonresponders also turned out to have low normalized T-cell clonal expansion. Circulating CD4+ and CD8+ T cells showed clonal expansion by week 6 at 0.1 to 3.0 mg/kg.

The protocol was immunoSEQ multiplex PCR, while the TCRdb copy is restricted to in-frame clones and leaves out a portion. The table has 65,000 to 90,000 clones, roughly 88% seen once; the top ten hold less than 6%. The CDR3 extends over 15 amino acids. The J segment lost 1 base and the V segment lost 8 bases, leaving 8 bases of the junction unmatched. Germline CDR1 is LNHDA and CDR2 is SQIVND (reference sequence). Concerning this clone: What it binds is unknown.

The source was CD4+ or CD8+ T cells sorted from blood, collected in a trial of the OX40 agonist ivuxolimab. This TCR was sampled from an adult with an advanced solid tumor such as melanoma, head and neck, liver or kidney cancer. The chain is built from TRBV19 and TRBJ1-2, with 9 nucleotides matching TRBD1. The CDR3, as DNA: TGTGCCAGTCTCCAACAGGGGGCGGGTAACTATGGCTACACCTTC. Its protein is CASLQQGAGNYGYTF.